This T cell receptor beta chain was sequenced in a study of T cell repertoires in cytomegalovirus infection. Study information: Based on public TCR beta signatures, there were indications of CMV infection and of a matching HLA type.

The germline V gene encodes CDR1 MNHEY and CDR2 SVGEGT. The length of the CDR3 is 17 residues. Trimming pared 0 bases from V and 4 bases from J, leaving 16 bases between. Using its own MiXCR run on the reads, TCRdb lists one record per CDR3 protein. Of some 270,000 distinct CDR3 sequences in the sample, about 18% were seen once. General study results and limits: CMV-specific TCR beta clonotypes restricted by HLA-C were the ones dominating the ex vivo response. Pooled public TCR beta family frequency picked out CMV carriers with the relevant HLA.

This clonotype was seen ten or more times. Its antigen is undetermined. Sequencing used CD8+ T cells from PBMCs. The gene calls are TRBV6-2 or TRBV6-3 and TRBJ2-1, with a possible D match to TRBD2 (7 bases). The receptor comes from a human donor in good health (CMV status not recorded). Some clones in this sample may be carry-over from other donors' samples. CDR3 residues: CASSYSSGGVYYNEQFF. CDR3 DNA: TGTGCCAGCAGTTACTCTTCGGGGGGCGTATATTACAATGAGCAGTTCTTC.